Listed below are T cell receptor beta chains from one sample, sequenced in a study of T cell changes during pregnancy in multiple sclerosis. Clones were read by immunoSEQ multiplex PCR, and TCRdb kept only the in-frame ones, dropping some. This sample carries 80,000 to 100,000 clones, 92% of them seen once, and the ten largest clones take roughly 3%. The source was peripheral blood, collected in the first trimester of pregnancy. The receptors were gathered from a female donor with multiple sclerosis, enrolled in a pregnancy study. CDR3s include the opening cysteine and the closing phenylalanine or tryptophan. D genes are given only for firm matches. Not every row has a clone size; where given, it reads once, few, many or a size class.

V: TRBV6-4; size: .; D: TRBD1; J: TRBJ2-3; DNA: TGTGCCAGCAGTCAGGGGGCGAGCACAGATACGCAGTATTTT; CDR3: CASSQGASTDTQYF
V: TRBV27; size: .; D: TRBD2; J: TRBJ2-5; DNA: TGTGCCAGCAGACCTCAGGGAGGGGCCCAAGAGACCCAGTACTTC; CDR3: CASRPQGGAQETQYF
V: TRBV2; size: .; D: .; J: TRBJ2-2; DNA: TGTGCCAGCAGTTTAGGGACTACCGGGGAGCTGTTTTTT; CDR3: CASSLGTTGELFF
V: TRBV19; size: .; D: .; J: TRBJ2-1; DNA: TGTGCCAGTAGTATAATACCCCTAGACCATGAGCAGTTCTTC; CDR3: CASSIIPLDHEQFF
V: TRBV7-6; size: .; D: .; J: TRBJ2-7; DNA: TGTGCCAGCAGCTTAGGGGCAGGGGGGTTCTACGAGCAGTACTTC; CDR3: CASSLGAGGFYEQYF
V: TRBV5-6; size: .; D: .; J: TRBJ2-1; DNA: TGTGCCAGCAGCCCTGGAGCAGGACGGGGCTACAATGAGCAGTTCTTC; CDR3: CASSPGAGRGYNEQFF
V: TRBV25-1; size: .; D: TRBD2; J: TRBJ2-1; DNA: TGTGCCAGCTCCCCCTTTTGGCTAGCGGGAGGGGGGCGGTTCTTC; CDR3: CASSPFWLAGGGRFF
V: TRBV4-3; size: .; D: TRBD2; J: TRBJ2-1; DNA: TGCGCCAGCAGCGTTGATAAGTCCGGGACTACCCAGCTCTTC; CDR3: CASSVDKSGTTQLF
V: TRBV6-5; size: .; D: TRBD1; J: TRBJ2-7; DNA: TGTGCCAGCAGTACCGGGACAGGGATCCAGTACTTC; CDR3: CASSTGTGIQYF
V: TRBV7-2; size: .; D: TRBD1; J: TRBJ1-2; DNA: TGTGCCAGCAGCTTAGCTGGGACAGGGGGCCGCGGCTACACCTTC; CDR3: CASSLAGTGGRGYTF
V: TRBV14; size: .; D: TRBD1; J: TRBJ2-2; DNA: TGTGCCAGCAGCCAAGCGACAGGGTTCAACACCGGGGAGCTGTTTTTT; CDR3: CASSQATGFNTGELFF
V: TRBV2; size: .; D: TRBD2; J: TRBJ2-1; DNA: TGTGCCAGCAGCCCGGGACTAGCGGGAGGACGGAATGAGCAGTTCTTC; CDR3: CASSPGLAGGRNEQFF
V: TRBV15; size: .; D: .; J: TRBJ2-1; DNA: TGTGCCACCAGCAGGGACCTAGCGCCGGATGAGCAGTTCTTC; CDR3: CATSRDLAPDEQFF
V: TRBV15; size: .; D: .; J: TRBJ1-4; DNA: TGTGCCACCAGCAGAGATTGGGGGGGCAATGAAAAACTGTTTTTT; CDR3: CATSRDWGGNEKLFF
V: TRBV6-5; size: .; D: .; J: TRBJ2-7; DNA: TGTGCCAGCAGTTACTCCTCCGGGATACCCTACGAGCAGTACTTC; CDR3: CASSYSSGIPYEQYF
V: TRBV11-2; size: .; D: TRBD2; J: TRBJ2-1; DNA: TGTGCCAGCAGCTGGGGACTACGAGTTGGGCAGCAGTTCTTC; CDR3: CASSWGLRVGQQFF
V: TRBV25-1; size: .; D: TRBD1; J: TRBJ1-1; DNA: TGTGCCAGCACCCGGGACAGGGCTGGGAACACTGAAGCTTTCTTT; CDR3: CASTRDRAGNTEAFF
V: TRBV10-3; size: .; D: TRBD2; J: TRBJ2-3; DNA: TGTGCCATCAGTGGGACTAGCGGGAGGGCCATTGCAGATACGCAGTATTTT; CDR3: CAISGTSGRAIADTQYF
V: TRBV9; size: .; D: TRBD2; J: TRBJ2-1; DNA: TGTGCCAGCAGCCCGCTACCGGGGAGGGAAGGTGAGCAGTTCTTC; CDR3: CASSPLPGREGEQFF
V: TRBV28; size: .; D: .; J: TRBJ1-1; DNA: TGTGCCAGCAGACCTACAGGGTTGGGCACTGAAGCTTTCTTT; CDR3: CASRPTGLGTEAFF
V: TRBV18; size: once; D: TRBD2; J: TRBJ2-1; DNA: TGTGCCAGCTCACCCCAACTAGCGGGAGGCGGTTTGGGTGAGCAGTTCTTC; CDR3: CASSPQLAGGGLGEQFF